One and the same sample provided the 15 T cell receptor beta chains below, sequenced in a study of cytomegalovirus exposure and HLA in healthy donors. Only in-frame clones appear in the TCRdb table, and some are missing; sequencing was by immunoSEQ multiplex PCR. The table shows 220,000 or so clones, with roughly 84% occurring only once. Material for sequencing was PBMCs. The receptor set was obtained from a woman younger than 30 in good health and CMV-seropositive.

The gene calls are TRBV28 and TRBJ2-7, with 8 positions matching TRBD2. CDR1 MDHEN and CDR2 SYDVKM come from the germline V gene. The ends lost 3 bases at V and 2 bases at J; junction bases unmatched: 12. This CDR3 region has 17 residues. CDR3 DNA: TGTGCCAGCAGTTTCGGCAATCGATTTAGCGGGACCTACGAGCAGTACTTC. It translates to CASSFGNRFSGTYEQYF.

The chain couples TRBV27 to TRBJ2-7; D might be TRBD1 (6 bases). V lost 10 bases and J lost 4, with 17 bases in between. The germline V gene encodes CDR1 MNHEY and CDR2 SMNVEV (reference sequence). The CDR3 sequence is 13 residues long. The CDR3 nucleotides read TGTGCCACCCGATCGGGACAAAGTTACGAGCAGTACTTC. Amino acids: CATRSGQSYEQYF.

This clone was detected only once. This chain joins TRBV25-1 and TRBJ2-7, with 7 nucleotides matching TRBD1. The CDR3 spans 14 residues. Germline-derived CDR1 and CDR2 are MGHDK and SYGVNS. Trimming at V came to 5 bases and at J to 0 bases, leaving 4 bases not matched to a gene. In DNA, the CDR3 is TGTGCCAGCAGTAGGACAGGCTTCTCCTACGAGCAGTACTTC. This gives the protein CASSRTGFSYEQYF.

The DNA for the CDR3 is TGTGCCAGTAGTATTTTTTCTGTGTTAAGGGACACCCAAGAGACCCAGTACTTC. Protein product: CASSIFSVLRDTQETQYF. The chain recombines TRBV19 with TRBJ2-5; tentatively, D is TRBD1 (6 bases). The ends were cut back, 3 bases at V and 1 base at J, with 21 bases in the middle. CDR1 is LNHDA, CDR2 SQIVND, per germline (reference sequence). CDR3 length: 18 amino acids.

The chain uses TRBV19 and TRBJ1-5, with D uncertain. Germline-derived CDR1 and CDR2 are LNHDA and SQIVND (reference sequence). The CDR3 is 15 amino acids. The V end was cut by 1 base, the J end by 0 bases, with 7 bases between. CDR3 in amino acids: CASSIGRASNQPQHF. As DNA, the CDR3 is TGTGCCAGTAGTATAGGGAGGGCTAGCAATCAGCCCCAGCATTTT. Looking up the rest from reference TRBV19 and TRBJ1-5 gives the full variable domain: DGGITQSPKYLFRKEGQNVTLSCEQNLNHDAMYWYRQDPGQGLRLIYYSQIVNDFQKGDIAEGYSVSREKKESFPLTVTSAQKNPTAFYLCASSIGRASNQPQHFGDGTRLSIL.

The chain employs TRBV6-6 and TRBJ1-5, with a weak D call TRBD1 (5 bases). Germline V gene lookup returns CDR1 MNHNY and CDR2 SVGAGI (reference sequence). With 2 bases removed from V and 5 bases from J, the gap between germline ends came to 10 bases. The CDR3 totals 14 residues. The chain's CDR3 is CASSYRGVDQPQHF. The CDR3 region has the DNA TGTGCCAGCAGTTACAGGGGCGTGGATCAGCCCCAGCATTTT.

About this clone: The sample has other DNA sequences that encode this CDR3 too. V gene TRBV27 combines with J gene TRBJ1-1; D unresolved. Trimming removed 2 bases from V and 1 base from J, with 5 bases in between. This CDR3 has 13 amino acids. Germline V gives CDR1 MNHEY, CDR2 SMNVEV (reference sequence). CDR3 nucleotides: TGTGCCAGCAGTTTAACGGGGAACACTGAAGCTTTCTTT. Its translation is CASSLTGNTEAFF.

The CDR3 protein is CAISNEPQDREVGNTEAFF. Written as DNA, the CDR3 is TGTGCCATCTCAAATGAGCCCCAGGACAGGGAGGTAGGGAACACTGAAGCTTTCTTT. The chain is built from TRBV10-3 and TRBJ1-1; 8 positions match TRBD1. CDR3 length equals 19 residues. The V and J ends lost 8 bases and 1 base, in that order; junction bases with no gene match: 21. Looked up from germline, CDR1 is ENHRY and CDR2 is SYGVKD.

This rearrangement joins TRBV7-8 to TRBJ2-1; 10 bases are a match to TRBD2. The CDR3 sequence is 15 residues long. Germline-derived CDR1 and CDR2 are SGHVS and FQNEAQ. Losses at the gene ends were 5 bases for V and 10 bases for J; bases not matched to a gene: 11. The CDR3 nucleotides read TGTGCCAGCAGCCTCGTCCGGACTAGCGGAAACGAGCAGTTCTTC. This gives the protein CASSLVRTSGNEQFF.

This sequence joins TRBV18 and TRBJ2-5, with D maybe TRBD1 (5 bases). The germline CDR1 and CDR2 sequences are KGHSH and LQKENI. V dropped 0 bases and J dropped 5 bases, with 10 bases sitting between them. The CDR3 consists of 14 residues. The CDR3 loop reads CASSPPPGWETQYF. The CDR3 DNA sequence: TGTGCCAGCTCACCACCGCCAGGGTGGGAGACCCAGTACTTC.

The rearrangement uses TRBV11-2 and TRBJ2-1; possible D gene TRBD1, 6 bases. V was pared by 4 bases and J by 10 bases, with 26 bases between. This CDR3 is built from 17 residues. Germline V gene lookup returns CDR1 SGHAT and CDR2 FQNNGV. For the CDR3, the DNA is TGTGCCAGCAGCTCGACTACCGGCCCTACGAAAGGGGGAGAGCAGTTCTTC. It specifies CASSSTTGPTKGGEQFF.

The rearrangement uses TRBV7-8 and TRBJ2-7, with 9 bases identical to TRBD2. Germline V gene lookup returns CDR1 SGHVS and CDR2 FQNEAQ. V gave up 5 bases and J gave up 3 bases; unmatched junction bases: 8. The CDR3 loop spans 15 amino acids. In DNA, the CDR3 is TGTGCCAGCAGCCCCAGGCTAGCGGGAATCTACGAGCAGTACTTC. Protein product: CASSPRLAGIYEQYF.

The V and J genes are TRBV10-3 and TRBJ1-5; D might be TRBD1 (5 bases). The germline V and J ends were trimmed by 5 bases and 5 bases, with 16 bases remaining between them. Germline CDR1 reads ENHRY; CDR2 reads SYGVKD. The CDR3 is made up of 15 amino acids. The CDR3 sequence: CAISRGGDGDQPQHF. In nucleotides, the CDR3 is TGTGCCATCAGTCGCGGGGGGGATGGAGATCAGCCCCAGCATTTT.

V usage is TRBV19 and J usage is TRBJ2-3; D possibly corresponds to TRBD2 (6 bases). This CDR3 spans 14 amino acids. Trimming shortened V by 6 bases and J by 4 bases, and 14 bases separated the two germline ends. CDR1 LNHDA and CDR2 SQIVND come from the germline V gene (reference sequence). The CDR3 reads CASRQGGAADTQYF. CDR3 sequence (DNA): TGTGCCAGTAGGCAAGGAGGGGCGGCAGATACGCAGTATTTT.

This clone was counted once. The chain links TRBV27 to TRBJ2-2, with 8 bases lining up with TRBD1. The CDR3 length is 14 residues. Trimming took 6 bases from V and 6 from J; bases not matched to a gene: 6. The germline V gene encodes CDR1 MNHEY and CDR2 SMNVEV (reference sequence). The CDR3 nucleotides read TGTGCCAGCAGCTGGACAGGGTTGGCCGGGGAGCTGTTTTTT. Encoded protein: CASSWTGLAGELFF.